The 23 T cell receptor beta chains given below trace back to one sample, sequenced in a study of T cell responses to AZD1222 COVID-19 vaccine. Profiling relied on immunoSEQ multiplex PCR, and the TCRdb table lists in-frame clones only, not all of them. Of over 100,000 clones in the sample, approximately 90% were seen once. Source: peripheral blood, taken on day 0 of AZD1222 vaccination. These receptors originate from an adult in good health.

This clone is a singleton in its sample. This sequence joins TRBV11-3 and TRBJ2-2; TRBD1 or TRBD2 may be the D gene (5 bases each). In germline, CDR1 is SGHNT, CDR2 YENEEA. The V and J ends lost 7 bases and 0 bases respectively, with 9 bases between them. The CDR3 covers 14 residues. CDR3 DNA: TGTGCCAGCACGGGACGGACGAACACCGGGGAGCTGTTTTTT. This encodes CASTGRTNTGELFF.

The V gene is TRBV5-1, the J gene TRBJ2-3, with TRBD1 identical over 7 bases. The CDR3 runs to 14 residues. The germline CDR1 and CDR2 sequences are SGHRS and YFSETQ. V lost 4 bases and J lost 2; bases outside the gene matches: 4. The CDR3 nucleotides read TGCGCCAGCAGCCTCGGGACAGACACAGATACGCAGTATTTT. Translated: CASSLGTDTDTQYF.

This sequence joins TRBV15 and TRBJ1-1; D is unclear. This CDR3 is built from 15 residues. CDR1 LNHNV and CDR2 YYDKDF come from the germline V gene (reference sequence). Trimming took 3 bases from V and 11 from J, leaving 22 bases between them. In DNA form, the CDR3 reads TGTGCCACCAGCAGGGCAATTCCTTACGGAAATCGGGCTTTCTTT. Amino acids: CATSRAIPYGNRAFF. The variable domain in full, with the rest retrieved from reference TRBV15 and TRBJ1-1, is DAMVIQNPRYQVTQFGKPVTLSCSQTLNHNVMYWYQQKSSQAPKLLFHYYDKDFNNEADTPDNFQSRRPNTSFCFLDIRSPGLGDTAMYLCATSRAIPYGNRAFFGQGTRLTVV.

This CDR3 reads CASSLLAGSREKLFF. CDR3 nucleotide sequence: TGTGCCAGCAGTTTATTGGCAGGGAGTAGGGAAAAACTGTTTTTT. The chain is built from TRBV28 and TRBJ1-4; weak D call: TRBD1 (5 bases). The length of the CDR3 is 15 residues. Between the trimmed V and J ends, which lost 1 base and 8 bases, there was a span of 14 bases. Germline CDR1 MDHEN, CDR2 SYDVKM. Looking up the rest from reference TRBV28 and TRBJ1-4 gives the full variable domain: DVKVTQSSRYLVKRTGEKVFLECVQDMDHENMFWYRQDPGLGLRLIYFSYDVKMKEKGDIPEGYSVSREKKERFSLILESASTNQTSMYLCASSLLAGSREKLFFGSGTQLSVL.

V gene TRBV4-1 combines with J gene TRBJ1-2, with 9 bases that match TRBD1. With 2 bases clipped from V and 5 bases from J, the junction kept 3 bases outside the gene matches. This CDR3 has 14 residues. Per germline, CDR1 MGHRA and CDR2 YSYEKL. The CDR3 coding sequence is TGCGCCAGCAGCCAACTGGGGACAGGGTATGGCTACACCTTC. It yields the protein CASSQLGTGYGYTF.

The gene calls are TRBV19 and TRBJ1-6; D is ambiguous. V was trimmed by 3 bases and J by 5 bases, leaving 8 bases between them. This CDR3 has 14 residues. Germline V gene sequence: CDR1 LNHDA, CDR2 SQIVND (reference sequence). The CDR3 protein is CASSMFSNNSPLHF. The CDR3 DNA reads TGTGCCAGTAGTATGTTTAGCAATAATTCACCCCTCCACTTT.

The chain has TRBV5-1 and TRBJ1-1; D uncertain. CDR1 and CDR2 (germline): SGHRS, YFSETQ. Deletions cut 4 bases from V and 0 bases from J, with 10 bases between. The CDR3 length is 14 residues. CDR3 in DNA: TGCGCCAGCAGCCAAAGCAACATGAACACTGAAGCTTTCTTT. This translates into CASSQSNMNTEAFF. The complete variable domain, with remaining parts taken from reference TRBV5-1 and TRBJ1-1, reads KAGVTQTPRYLIKTRGQQVTLSCSPISGHRSVSWYQQTPGQGLQFLFEYFSETQRNKGNFPGRFSGRQFSNSRSEMNVSTLELGDSALYLCASSQSNMNTEAFFGQGTRLTVV.

DNA for the CDR3: TGTGCCACCAGTGTCCCGACCACGGGCCTCACAGATACGCAGTATTTT. It codes for CATSVPTTGLTDTQYF. The chain couples TRBV24-1 to TRBJ2-3; D is undetermined. The CDR3 has 16 amino acids. Trimming cost V 5 bases and J 2 bases, with 16 bases left between them. Germline V gene data show CDR1 as KGHDR and CDR2 as SFDVKD.

This chain links TRBV14 with TRBJ2-7; perhaps TRBD1 as D (5 bases). The germline gives CDR1 SGHDN, CDR2 FVKESK. This CDR3 contains 15 residues. Trimming shortened V by 0 bases and J by 5 bases, and 14 bases separated the two germline ends. CDR3 in DNA: TGTGCCAGCAGCCAAGATTTGCGACAGACACACGAGCAGTACTTC. Translated, it gives CASSQDLRQTHEQYF.

V and J are TRBV28 and TRBJ1-2, with D perhaps TRBD1 (6 bases). The CDR3 loop spans 13 amino acids. V shed 5 bases and J shed 4 bases, with 11 bases lying between them. CDR1 is MDHEN and CDR2 is SYDVKM in the germline V gene. For the CDR3, the DNA is TGTGCCAGCAGTCAGGGACACTTCTATGGCTACACCTTC. As protein: CASSQGHFYGYTF.

The CDR3 protein is CASSGGALGNTIYF. The CDR3 DNA is TGCGCCAGCAGCGGGGGGGCGCTGGGAAACACCATATATTTT. The J gene is TRBJ1-3, the V gene TRBV5-1; TRBD1 is a possible D gene (6 bases). From germline, CDR1 is SGHRS and CDR2 YFSETQ. This CDR3 comprises 14 residues. Trimming stripped 4 bases from V and 4 bases from J, with 12 bases between.

The gene calls are TRBV9 and TRBJ2-3; 7 positions match TRBD1. The CDR3 has 16 residues. Germline V gives CDR1 SGDLS, CDR2 YYNGEE. Losses at the gene ends were 0 bases for V and 0 bases for J; bases not matched to a gene: 4. The CDR3 DNA reads as TGTGCCAGCAGCGTAGCTGGGACAGCTAGCACAGATACGCAGTATTTT. Protein sequence: CASSVAGTASTDTQYF.

V and J are TRBV5-4 and TRBJ2-7; D perhaps matches TRBD2 (5 bases). Between the trimmed V and J ends, which lost 7 bases and 0 bases, there was a span of 14 bases. The CDR3 is made up of 14 amino acids. Germline-derived CDR1 and CDR2 are SGHNT and YYREEE (reference sequence). The CDR3 loop is CASSPGIISYEQYF. The CDR3 DNA reads TGTGCCAGCTCCCCGGGGATCATCTCCTACGAGCAGTACTTC.

V is TRBV7-6 and J is TRBJ1-2; 12 positions agree with TRBD1. The CDR3 has 18 amino acids. Germline CDR1 is SGHVS and CDR2 is FNYEAQ. Trimming removed 1 base from V and 4 bases from J; junction bases left unmatched: 10. The CDR3 loop is CASSLEGTGGASAYGYTF. The CDR3 coding sequence is TGTGCCAGCAGCTTAGAAGGGACAGGGGGCGCAAGTGCCTATGGCTACACCTTC.

The chain couples TRBV9 to TRBJ2-2; 7 nucleotides match TRBD2. The CDR3 is made up of 16 amino acids. From germline, CDR1 is SGDLS and CDR2 YYNGEE. Unmatched junction bases numbered 11, after V lost 4 bases and J lost 5 bases. CDR3 protein: CASSRPRGAGTGELFF. CDR3 coding DNA: TGTGCCAGCAGCCGACCGCGGGGAGCGGGGACCGGGGAGCTGTTTTTT.

This rearrangement joins TRBV24-1 to TRBJ2-1; D assignment may be TRBD1 or TRBD2 (5 bases each). CDR1 and CDR2 (germline): KGHDR, SFDVKD. Trimming took 3 bases from V and 5 from J, leaving 13 bases between them. The CDR3 sequence is 15 residues long. DNA of the CDR3: TGTGCCACCAGTGATCCACGGGTGGGGGACAATGAGCAGTTCTTC. Its protein product is CATSDPRVGDNEQFF.

The V call is TRBV19, the J call TRBJ1-1, with no clear D. Germline V gene sequence: CDR1 LNHDA, CDR2 SQIVND (reference sequence). Trimming cost V 3 bases and J 5 bases, with 10 bases left between them. The CDR3 length is 13 residues. As DNA, the CDR3 is TGTGCCAGTAGTATGAGGGTGGGTACTGAAGCTTTCTTT. Protein: CASSMRVGTEAFF.

The rearrangement links TRBV2 to TRBJ2-7; D not certain. In germline, CDR1 is SNHLY, CDR2 FYNNEI. The CDR3 extends over 13 amino acids. Deletions cut 6 bases from V and 4 bases from J, with 13 bases between. The CDR3 loop reads CASRQTLIYEQYF. The CDR3 region has the DNA TGTGCCAGCAGACAGACTCTAATATACGAGCAGTACTTC. Drawing the rest from reference TRBV2 and TRBJ2-7, the complete variable domain is EPEVTQTPSHQVTQMGQEVILRCVPISNHLYFYWYRQILGQKVEFLVSFYNNEISEKSEIFDDQFSVERPDGSNFTLKIRSTKLEDSAMYFCASRQTLIYEQYFGPGTRLTVT.

The V gene is TRBV21-1, the J gene TRBJ1-6. TRBV21-1 has pseudogene status. The length of the CDR3 is 17 residues. CDR3 region: CASSKTLKGPNYSPLHF. In DNA, the CDR3 is TGTGCCAGCAGCAAAACGCTTAAAGGGCCAAATTATTCACCCCTCCACTTT.

The rearrangement uses TRBV5-5 and TRBJ1-2; 7 bases are a match to TRBD1. The CDR3 covers 13 residues. Losses at the gene ends were 4 bases for V and 4 bases for J; bases not matched to a gene: 4. Germline V gene lookup returns CDR1 SGHKS and CDR2 YYEKEE (reference sequence). For the CDR3, the DNA is TGTGCCAGCAGCGCACAGGGGTCCTATGGCTACACCTTC. Translating gives CASSAQGSYGYTF.

This chain uses TRBV24-1 with TRBJ2-5; D possibly corresponds to TRBD1 (7 bases). Looked up from germline, CDR1 is KGHDR and CDR2 is SFDVKD. V lost 3 bases, J lost 1 base, and 14 bases lay in between. The CDR3 has 16 amino acids. CDR3 sequence: CATSDATGDSQETQYF. The DNA of the CDR3 is TGTGCCACCAGTGATGCTACAGGGGACTCCCAAGAGACCCAGTACTTC.

CDR3 sequence: CAWSDPGLGFSETQYF. DNA of the CDR3: TGTGCCTGGAGCGATCCCGGACTGGGGTTTTCCGAGACCCAGTACTTC. The chain is built from TRBV30 and TRBJ2-5, with D possibly TRBD2 on 5 matching bases. Germline-derived CDR1 and CDR2 are GTSNPN and SVGIG (reference sequence). This CDR3 comprises 16 residues. V was shortened by 3 bases and J by 5 bases, with 22 bases between the two germline ends.

The sample holds one count of this clone. The chain couples TRBV29-1 to TRBJ2-3, with D perhaps matching TRBD1 or TRBD2 (6 bases each). The CDR3 extends over 13 amino acids. Between the trimmed V and J ends, which lost 4 bases and 1 base, there was a span of 9 bases. The germline CDR1 and CDR2 sequences are SQVTM and ANQGSEA. The CDR3 sequence is CSVVEGGTDTQYF. CDR3 in DNA: TGCAGCGTTGTGGAGGGGGGCACAGATACGCAGTATTTT.